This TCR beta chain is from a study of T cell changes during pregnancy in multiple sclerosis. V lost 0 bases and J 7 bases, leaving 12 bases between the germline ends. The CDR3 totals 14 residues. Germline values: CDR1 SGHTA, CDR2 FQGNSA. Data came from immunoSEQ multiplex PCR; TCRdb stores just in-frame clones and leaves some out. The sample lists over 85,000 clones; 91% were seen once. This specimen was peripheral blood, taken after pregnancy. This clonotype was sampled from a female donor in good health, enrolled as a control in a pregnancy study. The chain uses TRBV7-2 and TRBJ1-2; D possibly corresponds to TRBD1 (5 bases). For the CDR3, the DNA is TGTGCCAGCAGCTTAGCGAAAAGGGGCACTGGCTACACCTTC. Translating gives CASSLAKRGTGYTF.